This TCR beta chain was captured by sequencing in a study of T cell repertoires in cytomegalovirus infection. Study overall: It was the public TCR beta signatures that indicated both CMV infection and matching HLA type.

Germline values: CDR1 MGHRA, CDR2 YSYEKL. There are 15 residues in the CDR3. J was trimmed by 2 bases and V by 0 bases; bases with no gene match: 2. This clonotype appeared many times. Its specificity is not known. MiXCR was run by TCRdb on the reads, yielding one entry per CDR3 protein. The profile covers approximately 100,000 distinct CDR3 sequences, with roughly 41% appearing a single time and about three quarters taken by the ten largest. Sequencing was performed on CD8+ T cells from cultured PBMCs, taken from culture after CMV antigen stimulation. The V call is TRBV4-1, the J call TRBJ2-3, with 7 bases identical to TRBD1. The TCR originated in a human donor in good health (CMV status not recorded). Some clones in this sample may be carry-over from other donors' samples. CDR3 DNA sequence: TGCGCCAGCAGCCAAGAAGGGACAGCCACAGATACGCAGTATTTT. It specifies CASSQEGTATDTQYF.